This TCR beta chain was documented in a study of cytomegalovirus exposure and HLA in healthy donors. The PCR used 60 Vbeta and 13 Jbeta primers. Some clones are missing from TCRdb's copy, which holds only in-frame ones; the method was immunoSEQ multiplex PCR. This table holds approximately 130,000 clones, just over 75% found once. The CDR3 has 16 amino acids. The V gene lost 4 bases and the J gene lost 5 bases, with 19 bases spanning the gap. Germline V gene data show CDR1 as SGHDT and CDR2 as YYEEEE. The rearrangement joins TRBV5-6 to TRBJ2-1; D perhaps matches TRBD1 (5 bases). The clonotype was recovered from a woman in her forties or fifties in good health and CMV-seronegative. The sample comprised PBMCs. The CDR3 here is CASSRPDVGRDNEQFF. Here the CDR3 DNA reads TGTGCCAGCAGCCGACCGGATGTCGGCAGGGACAATGAGCAGTTCTTC.